The T cell receptor beta chain described here comes from a study of cytomegalovirus exposure and HLA in healthy donors. Study results and caveats: A subsequent analysis found that TCR clusters from the first cohort also tended to co-occur in the 130 or so validation repertoires, with around 94% of cluster scores above 0. Across donors, most TCRs were seen rarely, yet some public ones were widespread.

Libraries were prepared by immunoSEQ multiplex PCR; TCRdb keeps only in-frame clonotypes and omits some of them. Altogether 70,000 to 95,000 clones are present, over 85% being singletons, with the ten largest covering 3% to 4.5%. The donors were members of the validation cohort comprising some 130 subjects, separate from the approximately 670-subject first cohort. Notes on this clone: The antigen is undetermined.

V shed 6 bases and J 0 bases; nucleotides not matched to a gene: 7. Germline-derived CDR1 and CDR2 are MDHEN and SYDVKM. CDR3 length: 15 residues. This rearrangement joins TRBV28 to TRBJ2-7; 8 bases line up with TRBD2. The sequencing input was PBMCs. The clonotype was recovered from a woman in her 30s in good health and CMV-seronegative. The CDR3 region has the DNA TGTGCCAGCAGCTCGGGAGGGGCTAGCTCCTACGAGCAGTACTTC. Its protein product is CASSSGGASSYEQYF.